Listed below are T cell receptor beta chains from one sample, sequenced in a study of hypomethylating agent response in myelodysplastic syndrome. Libraries were prepared by immunoSEQ multiplex PCR; TCRdb keeps only in-frame clonotypes and omits some of them. The sample includes some 5,000 clones, roughly four fifths seen only once; the top ten take around 20%. This specimen consisted of bone marrow, obtained before or after starting hypomethylating agent treatment for myelodysplastic syndrome (not recorded which). The origin of the receptors is a human donor with myelodysplastic syndrome. CDR3s include the opening cysteine and the closing phenylalanine or tryptophan. A D gene is named only where the DNA matches it firmly. The size of a clone is reported for some rows only, either as once, few or many, or as a class for expanded clones.

clone_size | j_call | v_call | d_call | cdr3_aa | cdr3_nt
. | TRBJ1-3 | TRBV5-1 | . | CASSLDYSGNTIYF | TGCGCCAGCAGCTTGGACTACTCTGGAAACACCATATATTTT
. | TRBJ2-3 | TRBV19 | . | CASSLGRTDTQYF | TGTGCCAGTAGTTTGGGTCGCACAGATACGCAGTATTTT
. | TRBJ1-2 | TRBV12-5 | . | CASGLLAYGYTF | TGTGCTAGTGGTTTGTTGGCTTATGGCTACACCTTC
. | TRBJ1-2 | TRBV4-1 | . | CASSHTGHLSFYGYTF | TGCGCCAGCAGCCACACGGGACACTTATCCTTCTATGGCTACACCTTC
. | TRBJ1-1 | TRBV19 | . | CASISPQQTEAFF | TGTGCCAGTATAAGTCCACAGCAGACAGAAGCTTTCTTT
once | TRBJ2-2 | TRBV6-4 | . | CASSDVSGEGLNTGELFF | TGTGCCAGCAGTGACGTTTCAGGGGAAGGTCTTAACACCGGGGAGCTGTTTTTT
. | TRBJ2-1 | TRBV28 | TRBD2 | CASSTGGSGRENEQFF | TGTGCCAGCAGTACTGGGGGGAGCGGGAGGGAGAATGAGCAGTTCTTC
. | TRBJ1-1 | TRBV19 | . | CASSYGNTEAFF | TGTGCCAGTAGTTACGGGAACACTGAAGCTTTCTTT
. | TRBJ2-7 | TRBV6-5 | . | CASSYGGSYEQYF | TGTGCCAGCAGTTACGGGGGCTCCTACGAGCAGTACTTC
. | TRBJ1-1 | TRBV5-1 | . | CASSPGSGGGTEAFF | TGCGCCAGCAGCCCCGGATCCGGGGGAGGTACTGAAGCTTTCTTT
. | TRBJ2-5 | TRBV5-1 | TRBD2 | CASSLGGTSDETQYF | TGCGCCAGCAGCTTGGGAGGGACTAGCGATGAGACCCAGTACTTC
. | TRBJ1-2 | TRBV7-9 | TRBD1 | CASSSQATGVGYTF | TGTGCCAGCAGCTCCCAAGCGACAGGGGTCGGCTACACCTTC
. | TRBJ2-7 | TRBV5-1 | TRBD2 | CASSLAELAGVGEQYF | TGCGCCAGCAGCTTGGCCGAACTAGCGGGAGTGGGGGAGCAGTACTTC
few | TRBJ1-2 | TRBV18 | . | CASSPDGDYGYTF | TGTGCCAGCTCACCTGACGGGGACTATGGCTACACCTTC
. | TRBJ2-5 | TRBV16 | TRBD1 | CASSQWTGIETQYF | TGTGCCAGCAGCCAATGGACAGGGATAGAGACCCAGTACTTC
. | TRBJ1-1 | TRBV18 | TRBD1 | CASSPGQGNTEAFF | TGTGCCAGCTCACCGGGACAGGGGAACACTGAAGCTTTCTTT
. | TRBJ2-3 | TRBV11-2 | . | CASSLDRGADTQYF | TGTGCCAGCAGCTTAGACAGGGGGGCAGATACGCAGTATTTT
. | TRBJ2-7 | TRBV5-1 | . | CASSQWDDTYEQYF | TGCGCCAGCAGCCAATGGGACGATACCTACGAGCAGTACTTC
. | TRBJ2-4 | TRBV5-7 | . | CASSLPELAKNIQYF | TGTGCCAGCAGCTTACCAGAGCTAGCCAAAAACATTCAGTACTTC
. | TRBJ2-3 | TRBV9 | TRBD2 | CASSATSGLFVTQYF | TGTGCCAGCAGCGCGACTAGCGGGTTGTTTGTTACGCAGTATTTT
. | TRBJ2-1 | TRBV5-1 | . | CASKGDPTYNEQFF | TGCGCCAGCAAGGGGGACCCCACTTACAATGAGCAGTTCTTC
few | TRBJ2-7 | TRBV4-1 | . | CATQGGSSGSYEQYF | TGCGCCACCCAAGGGGGTTCAAGCGGCTCCTACGAGCAGTACTTC
. | TRBJ1-1 | TRBV5-4 | TRBD1 | CASSLGGGRGKNTEAFF | TGTGCCAGCAGCTTGGGGGGCGGCAGGGGGAAGAACACTGAAGCTTTCTTT
. | TRBJ2-1 | TRBV10-2 | TRBD2 | CASRGGPSGSKNEQFF | TGCGCCAGCAGGGGTGGGCCTAGCGGGAGTAAGAATGAGCAGTTCTTC
. | TRBJ1-2 | TRBV4-3 | TRBD1 | CASSQDSGTGYGYTF | TGCGCCAGCAGCCAAGATTCTGGGACAGGGTATGGCTACACCTTC
. | TRBJ2-1 | TRBV15 | TRBD2 | CATSTSGRPQQFF | TGTGCCACCAGCACTAGCGGGAGGCCACAGCAGTTCTTC
once | TRBJ1-2 | TRBV28 | TRBD1 | CASSPRDRANYGYTF | TGTGCCAGCAGTCCGAGGGACAGGGCTAACTATGGCTACACCTTC
. | TRBJ1-3 | TRBV7-9 | . | CASSPGGVGGNTIYF | TGTGCCAGCAGCCCAGGAGGGGTCGGGGGAAACACCATATATTTT
. | TRBJ2-1 | TRBV27 | . | CASSWRNNEQFF | TGTGCCAGCAGTTGGCGTAACAATGAGCAGTTCTTC
. | TRBJ1-2 | TRBV10-3 | . | CAISVGSPNYGYTF | TGTGCCATCAGTGTGGGCAGTCCAAACTATGGCTACACCTTC
. | TRBJ2-3 | TRBV4-3 | . | CASSQEFRGDTQYF | TGCGCCAGCAGCCAAGAATTTCGGGGAGATACGCAGTATTTT
. | TRBJ2-1 | TRBV6-6 | . | CASTGYPSYNEQFF | TGTGCCAGCACTGGGTACCCCTCCTACAATGAGCAGTTCTTC
. | TRBJ1-2 | TRBV25-1 | . | CASSHPSTLIDGYTF | TGTGCCAGCAGTCACCCATCGACTCTGATCGACGGCTACACCTTC
. | TRBJ2-7 | TRBV2 | TRBD1 | CASSDEMTGISSYEQYF | TGTGCCAGCAGTGACGAGATGACAGGGATCAGCTCCTACGAGCAGTACTTC
. | TRBJ1-2 | TRBV5-8 | TRBD1 | CASSLGQGARYGYTF | TGTGCCAGCAGCCTAGGACAGGGGGCGAGGTATGGCTACACCTTC
. | TRBJ2-5 | TRBV6-1 | . | CASTGGGSGETQYF | TGTGCCAGCACCGGGGGCGGGAGTGGAGAGACCCAGTACTTC
. | TRBJ2-2 | TRBV19 | . | CASSTTRTGELFF | TGTGCCAGTAGTACAACAAGAACCGGGGAGCTGTTTTTT
. | TRBJ2-7 | TRBV18 | TRBD1 | CASSPSGQGLEQYF | TGTGCCAGCTCACCCTCGGGACAGGGTCTAGAGCAGTACTTC
. | TRBJ1-2 | TRBV19 | . | CASSIKSGSLNYGYTF | TGTGCCAGTAGTATTAAATCGGGGAGCCTTAACTATGGCTACACCTTC
few | TRBJ1-5 | TRBV19 | TRBD1 | CASSLQQGNQPQHF | TGTGCCAGTAGTTTGCAACAGGGGAATCAGCCCCAGCATTTT
. | TRBJ1-1 | TRBV6-1 | . | CASNPSEGMNTEAFF | TGTGCCAGCAACCCGAGTGAAGGGATGAACACTGAAGCTTTCTTT
. | TRBJ2-4 | TRBV5-4 | . | CASSLGGQLAKNIQYF | TGTGCCAGCAGCTTGGGTGGGCAACTAGCCAAAAACATTCAGTACTTC
. | TRBJ1-5 | TRBV19 | . | CASSIGHRYDQPQHF | TGTGCCAGTAGTATAGGGCACAGGTACGATCAGCCCCAGCATTTT
. | TRBJ2-2 | TRBV7-2 | TRBD2 | CASSFLAGGSGELFF | TGTGCCAGCAGCTTCCTAGCGGGAGGCTCCGGGGAGCTGTTTTTT
once | TRBJ2-3 | TRBV2 | . | CASSLGEADTQYF | TGTGCCAGCAGCCTCGGAGAGGCAGATACGCAGTATTTT
. | TRBJ2-7 | TRBV28 | TRBD2 | CASSLGGGRAGGYEQYF | TGTGCCAGCAGTTTGGGGGGCGGGCGAGCGGGGGGCTACGAGCAGTACTTC
. | TRBJ1-1 | TRBV4-2 | TRBD1 | CASSQESGTGAFF | TGTGCCAGCAGCCAAGAAAGTGGGACAGGCGCTTTCTTT
. | TRBJ2-3 | TRBV19 | TRBD1 | CASSIPGQGATDTQYF | TGTGCCAGTAGTATCCCGGGACAGGGGGCAACAGATACGCAGTATTTT
once | TRBJ1-2 | TRBV28 | . | CASKLGGANYGYTF | TGTGCCAGCAAATTGGGAGGGGCAAACTATGGCTACACCTTC
. | TRBJ2-7 | TRBV29-1 | TRBD2 | CSAETGGGYEQYF | TGCAGCGCCGAGACGGGAGGTGGCTACGAGCAGTACTTC
. | TRBJ2-7 | TRBV20-1 | . | CSAKLLYEQYF | TGCAGTGCTAAGCTACTGTACGAGCAGTACTTC
. | TRBJ1-1 | TRBV27 | TRBD1 | CASSAYTRDRGGDTEAFF | TGTGCCAGCAGTGCCTACACCCGGGACAGGGGGGGGGACACTGAAGCTTTCTTT
. | TRBJ2-7 | TRBV6-5 | TRBD1 | CASSYDRDRRYEQYF | TGTGCCAGCAGTTACGATCGGGACAGGAGGTACGAGCAGTACTTC
once | TRBJ2-5 | TRBV11-1 | TRBD1 | CASSLEGQVQTQYF | TGTGCCAGCAGCTTAGAGGGACAGGTGCAGACCCAGTACTTC